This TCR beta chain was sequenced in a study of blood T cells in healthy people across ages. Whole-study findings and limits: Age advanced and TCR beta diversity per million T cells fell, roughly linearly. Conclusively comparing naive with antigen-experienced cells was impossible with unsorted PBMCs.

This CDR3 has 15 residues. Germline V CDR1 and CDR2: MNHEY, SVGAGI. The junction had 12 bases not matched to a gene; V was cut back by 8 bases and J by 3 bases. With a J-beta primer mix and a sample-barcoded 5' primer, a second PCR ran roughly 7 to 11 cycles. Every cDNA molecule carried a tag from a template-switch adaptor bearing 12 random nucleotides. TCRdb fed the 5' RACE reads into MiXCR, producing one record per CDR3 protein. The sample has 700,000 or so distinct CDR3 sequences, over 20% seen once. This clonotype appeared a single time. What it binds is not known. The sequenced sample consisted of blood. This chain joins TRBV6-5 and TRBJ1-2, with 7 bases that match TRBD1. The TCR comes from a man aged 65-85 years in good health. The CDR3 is CASRSLQGIHYGYTF. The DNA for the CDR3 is TGTGCCAGCCGGAGCTTACAGGGGATACACTATGGCTACACCTTC.